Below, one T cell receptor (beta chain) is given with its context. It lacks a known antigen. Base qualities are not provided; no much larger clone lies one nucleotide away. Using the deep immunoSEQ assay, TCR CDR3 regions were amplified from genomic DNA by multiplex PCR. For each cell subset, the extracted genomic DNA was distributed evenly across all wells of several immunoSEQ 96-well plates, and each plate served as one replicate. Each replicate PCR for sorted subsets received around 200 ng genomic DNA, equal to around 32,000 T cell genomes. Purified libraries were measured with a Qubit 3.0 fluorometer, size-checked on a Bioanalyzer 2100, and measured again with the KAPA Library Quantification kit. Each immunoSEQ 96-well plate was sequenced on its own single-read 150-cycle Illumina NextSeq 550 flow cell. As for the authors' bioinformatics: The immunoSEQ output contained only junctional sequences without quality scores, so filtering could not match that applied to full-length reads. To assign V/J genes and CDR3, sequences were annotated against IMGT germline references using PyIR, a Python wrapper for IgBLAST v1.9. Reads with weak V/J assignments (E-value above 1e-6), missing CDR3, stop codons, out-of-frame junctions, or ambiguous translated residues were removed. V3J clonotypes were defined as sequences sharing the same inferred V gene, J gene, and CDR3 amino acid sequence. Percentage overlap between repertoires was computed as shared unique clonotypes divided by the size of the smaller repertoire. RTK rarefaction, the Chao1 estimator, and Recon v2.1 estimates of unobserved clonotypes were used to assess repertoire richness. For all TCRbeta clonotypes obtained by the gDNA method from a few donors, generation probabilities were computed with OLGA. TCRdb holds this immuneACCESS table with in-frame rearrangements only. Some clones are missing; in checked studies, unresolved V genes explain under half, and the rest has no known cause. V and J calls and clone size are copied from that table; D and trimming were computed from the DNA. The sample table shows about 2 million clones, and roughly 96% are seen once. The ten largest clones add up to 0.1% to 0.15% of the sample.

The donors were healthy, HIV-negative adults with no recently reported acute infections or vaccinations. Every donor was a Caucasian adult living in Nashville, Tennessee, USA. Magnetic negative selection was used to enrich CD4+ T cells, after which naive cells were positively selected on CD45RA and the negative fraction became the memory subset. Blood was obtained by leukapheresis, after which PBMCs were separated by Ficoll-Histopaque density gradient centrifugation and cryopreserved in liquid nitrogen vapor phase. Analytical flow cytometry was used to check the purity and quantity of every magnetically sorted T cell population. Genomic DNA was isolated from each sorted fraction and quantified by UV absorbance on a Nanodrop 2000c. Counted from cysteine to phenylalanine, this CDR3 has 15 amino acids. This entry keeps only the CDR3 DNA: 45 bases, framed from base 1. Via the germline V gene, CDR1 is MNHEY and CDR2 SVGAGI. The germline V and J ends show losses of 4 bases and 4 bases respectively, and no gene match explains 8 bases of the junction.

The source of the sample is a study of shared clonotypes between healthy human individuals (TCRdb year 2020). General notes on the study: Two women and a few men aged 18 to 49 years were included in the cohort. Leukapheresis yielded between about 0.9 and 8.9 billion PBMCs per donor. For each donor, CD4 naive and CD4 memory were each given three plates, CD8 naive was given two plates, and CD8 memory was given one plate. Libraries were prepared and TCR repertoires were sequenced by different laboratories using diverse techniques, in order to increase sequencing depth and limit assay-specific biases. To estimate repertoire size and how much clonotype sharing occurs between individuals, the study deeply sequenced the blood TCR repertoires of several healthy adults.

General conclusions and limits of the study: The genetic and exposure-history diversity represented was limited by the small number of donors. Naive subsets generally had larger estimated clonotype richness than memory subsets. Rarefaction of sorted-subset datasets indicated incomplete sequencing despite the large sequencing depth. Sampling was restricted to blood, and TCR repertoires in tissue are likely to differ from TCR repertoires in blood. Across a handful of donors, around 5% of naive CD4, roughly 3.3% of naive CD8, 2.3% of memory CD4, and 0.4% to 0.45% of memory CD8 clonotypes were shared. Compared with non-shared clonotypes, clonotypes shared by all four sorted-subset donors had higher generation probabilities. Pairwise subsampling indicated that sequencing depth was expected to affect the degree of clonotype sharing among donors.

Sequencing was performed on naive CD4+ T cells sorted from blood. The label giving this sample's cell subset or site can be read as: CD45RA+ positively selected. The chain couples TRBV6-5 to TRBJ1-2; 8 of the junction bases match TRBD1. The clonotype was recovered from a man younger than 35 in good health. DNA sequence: TGTGCCAGCAGTTTGACAGGGGCCCTTTCCTATGGCTACACCTTC. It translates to CASSLTGALSYGYTF.